This TCR beta chain comes out of a study of cytomegalovirus exposure and HLA in healthy donors. About the study: A data release that came early held roughly 80 million unique TCRs from HLA-typed donors.

Study-wide points: A few CMV-associated chains proved CMV antigen-specific in vitro. In a later analysis, common viral pathogens appeared linked to several of the most significant clusters.

PCR amplification relied on 60 Vbeta primers (plus 13 Jbeta primers). TCRdb keeps only in-frame clones here, not all; method: immunoSEQ multiplex PCR. This repertoire shows fewer than 250,000 clones, more than 75% found once; its top ten account for around 1.4%. In the case of this clone: The antigen is unknown.

Sequencing was carried out using PBMCs. The receptor was isolated from a human donor in good health.

In DNA, the CDR3 is TGTGCCAGTAGCAGGGGACAGGGAAATCAGCCCCAGCATTTT. Its translation: CASSRGQGNQPQHF. The chain uses TRBV19 and TRBJ1-5; TRBD1 matches at 9 bases. Germline V gives CDR1 LNHDA, CDR2 SQIVND (reference sequence). CDR3 length equals 14 residues. With 6 bases clipped from V and 4 bases from J, the junction kept 4 bases outside the gene matches.